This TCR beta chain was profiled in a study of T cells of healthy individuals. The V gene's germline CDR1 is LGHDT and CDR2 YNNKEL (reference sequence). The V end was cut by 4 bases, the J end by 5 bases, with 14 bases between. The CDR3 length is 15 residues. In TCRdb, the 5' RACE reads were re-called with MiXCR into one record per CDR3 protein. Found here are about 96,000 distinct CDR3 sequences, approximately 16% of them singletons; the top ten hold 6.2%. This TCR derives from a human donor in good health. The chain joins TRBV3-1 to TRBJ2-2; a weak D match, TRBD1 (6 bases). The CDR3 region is CASSPGGGGTGELFF. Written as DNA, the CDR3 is TGTGCCAGCAGCCCAGGTGGGGGCGGTACCGGGGAGCTGTTTTTT.